This T cell receptor beta chain appears in the sequencing data of a study of tumor-infiltrating lymphocytes in oesophageal squamous cell carcinoma. TCRdb re-called the PCR reads through MiXCR, storing one row per CDR3 protein. The sample lists around 21,000 distinct CDR3 sequences, roughly two fifths occurring once. Between the trimmed V and J ends, which lost 1 base and 1 base, there was a span of 11 bases. CDR3 length equals 16 residues. The V gene's germline CDR1 is MDHEN and CDR2 SYDVKM. The source is a male donor with esophageal squamous cell carcinoma. The sample comprised normal esophageal tissue next to the tumor. V gene TRBV28 combines with J gene TRBJ1-5; weak D call: TRBD1 (5 bases). As DNA, the CDR3 is TGTGCCAGCAGTTTATTTGGAGGGGTCAGCAATCAGCCCCAGCATTTT. Its protein is CASSLFGGVSNQPQHF.